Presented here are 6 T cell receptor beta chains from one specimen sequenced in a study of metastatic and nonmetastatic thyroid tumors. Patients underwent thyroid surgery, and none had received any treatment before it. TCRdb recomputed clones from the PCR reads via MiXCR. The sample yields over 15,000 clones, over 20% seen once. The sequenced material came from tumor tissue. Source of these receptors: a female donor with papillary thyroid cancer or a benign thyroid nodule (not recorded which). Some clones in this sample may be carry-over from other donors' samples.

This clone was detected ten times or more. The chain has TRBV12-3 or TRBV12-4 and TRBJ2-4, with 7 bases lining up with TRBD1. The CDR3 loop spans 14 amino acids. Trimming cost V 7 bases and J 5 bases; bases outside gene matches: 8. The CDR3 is CASKSRQGQNIQYF. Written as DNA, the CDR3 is TGTGCCAGCAAATCTAGACAGGGCCAAAACATTCAGTACTTC.

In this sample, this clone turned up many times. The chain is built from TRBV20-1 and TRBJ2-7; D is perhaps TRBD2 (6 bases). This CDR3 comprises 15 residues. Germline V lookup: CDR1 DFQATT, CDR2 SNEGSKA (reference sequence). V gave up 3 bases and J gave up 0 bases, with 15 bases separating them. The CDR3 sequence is CSARVGSGPSYEQYF. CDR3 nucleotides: TGCAGTGCTAGGGTTGGGAGCGGGCCCTCCTACGAGCAGTACTTC.

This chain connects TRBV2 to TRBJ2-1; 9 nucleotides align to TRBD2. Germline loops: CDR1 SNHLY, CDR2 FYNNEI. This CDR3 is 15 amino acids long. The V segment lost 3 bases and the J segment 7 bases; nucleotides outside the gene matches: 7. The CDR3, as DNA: TGTGCCAGCAGTGATATGGCGGGAGGGGTAAATGAGCAGTTCTTC. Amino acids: CASSDMAGGVNEQFF.

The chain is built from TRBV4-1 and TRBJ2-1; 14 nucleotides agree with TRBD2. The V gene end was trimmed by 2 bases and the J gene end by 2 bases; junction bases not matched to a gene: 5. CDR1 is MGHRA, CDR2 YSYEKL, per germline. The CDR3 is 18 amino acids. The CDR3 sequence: CASSQSRLAGGPYNEQFF. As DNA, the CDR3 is TGCGCCAGCAGCCAAAGCCGACTAGCGGGAGGGCCCTACAATGAGCAGTTCTTC.

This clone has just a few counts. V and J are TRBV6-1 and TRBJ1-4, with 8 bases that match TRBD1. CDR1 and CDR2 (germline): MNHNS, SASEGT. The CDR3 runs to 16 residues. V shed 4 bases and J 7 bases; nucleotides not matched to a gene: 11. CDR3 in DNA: TGTGCCAGCAGTGTAGAGGAGGGACAGGTGGCTGAAAAACTGTTTTTT. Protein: CASSVEEGQVAEKLFF.

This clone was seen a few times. The CDR3 nucleotides read TGTGCCAGCAGTCCCACTAACTCCTACGAGCAGTACTTC. Translating gives CASSPTNSYEQYF. The chain uses TRBV6-1 and TRBJ2-7; D is unresolved. Germline V gene lookup returns CDR1 MNHNS and CDR2 SASEGT. Trimming shortened V by 5 bases and J by 0 bases, and 8 bases separated the two germline ends. This CDR3 comprises 13 residues.